Listed below are T cell receptor beta chains from one sample, sequenced in a study of blood T cell repertoires in COVID-19. Assay used: immunoSEQ multiplex PCR; TCRdb lists only in-frame clones, some missing. The table lists about 110,000 clones, around 79% of them singletons. Sequenced input: peripheral blood. These receptors originate from a man between 65 and 80 years old with active or convalescent COVID-19. The CDR3 runs from the conserved cysteine through the conserved F or W. Clone size is given for some rows only: seen once, a few or many times, or a class if the clone is expanded.

v_gene	abundance	j_gene	CDR3aa
TRBV2	-	TRBJ2-7	CASSPRGLATYEQYF
TRBV19	-	TRBJ1-1	CASSIVGFQNTEAFF
TRBV4-1	-	TRBJ1-5	CASSPSQNQPQHF
TRBV7-8	-	TRBJ2-1	CASSPGLAGERRNNEQFF
TRBV24-1	few	TRBJ2-1	CATSNELNNEQFF
TRBV7-6	-	TRBJ1-1	CASSLLAGMNTEAFF
TRBV7-9	-	TRBJ2-1	CASSLRATSGRASYNEQFF
TRBV7-9	medium-sized	TRBJ1-5	CASSATGELQPQHF
TRBV27	-	TRBJ1-6	CASKQGAGGNSPLHF
TRBV5-8	few	TRBJ2-7	CASSLGQGSTYEQYF
TRBV7-2	-	TRBJ1-2	CASSPSGQMLYYGYTF
TRBV7-8	once	TRBJ1-4	CASSLGGRSHEKLFF
TRBV28	-	TRBJ2-2	CASSLWDRDLNTGELFF
TRBV28	-	TRBJ2-5	CASSFGSSGGETQYF
TRBV5-1	-	TRBJ2-7	CASSLISLGTSGIGEQYF
TRBV5-1	-	TRBJ2-1	CASSFQRGGQDEQFF
TRBV5-1	few	TRBJ1-4	CASSLSATGYEKLFF
TRBV5-1	-	TRBJ2-3	CASSLGVRVGSDTQYF
TRBV11-2	-	TRBJ2-7	CASSPPTGLAGGRDF
TRBV29-1	-	TRBJ2-7	CSVVRGDYEQYF
TRBV5-6	-	TRBJ2-5	CASSLATGSGEETQYF
TRBV5-1	-	TRBJ2-7	CASSLGTGGYEQYF
TRBV19	-	TRBJ2-7	CASSIDSSTSGYSYEQYF
TRBV30	-	TRBJ2-3	CAWGLAGADTQYF
TRBV6-6	-	TRBJ1-1	CASRPTADTEAFF
TRBV30	-	TRBJ2-5	CAWRRGIQETQYF
TRBV19	-	TRBJ1-4	CASSKGGASEKLFF
TRBV5-4	-	TRBJ1-1	CASSGRDRLSTEAFF
TRBV5-6	-	TRBJ2-7	CASSLGPGQTYEQYF
TRBV10-2	-	TRBJ2-1	CATRTGGSVSSYNEQFF
TRBV5-1	-	TRBJ2-6	CASSSTGTSSSGANVLTF
TRBV19	-	TRBJ2-1	CASSSGTSSAEQFF
TRBV7-9	-	TRBJ2-5	CASSLAQDRINQETQYF
TRBV27	-	TRBJ1-6	CASSSSGQYNSPLHF
TRBV2	-	TRBJ2-7	CASSSGTGRLGAGYEQYF
TRBV30	-	TRBJ1-5	CAWRAQGADQPQHF
TRBV5-1	-	TRBJ2-5	CASSLTTAQETQYF